Reported below is one TCR beta chain. This sample stems from a study of blood T cell repertoires in COVID-19. V was shortened by 3 bases and J by 0 bases, with 9 bases between the two germline ends. Germline V gene sequence: CDR1 SGHTA, CDR2 FQGTGA. CDR3 length equals 16 residues. The table came from immunoSEQ multiplex PCR; TCRdb's copy has only in-frame clones and leaves some out. The sample lists 92,000 or so clones; around 88% were seen once. What was sequenced was peripheral blood. V and J are TRBV7-3 and TRBJ2-6; possibly TRBD2 for D (6 bases). This sequence was found in a man aged 55-75 years with acute or convalescent COVID-19. The CDR3 DNA reads as TGTGCCAGCAGCTTGGAGGGCGGCTCTGGGGCCAACGTCCTGACTTTC. The encoded protein is CASSLEGGSGANVLTF. Filled out from reference TRBV7-3 and TRBJ2-6, the complete variable domain reads GAGVSQTPSNKVTEKGKYVELRCDPISGHTALYWYRQSLGQGPEFLIYFQGTGAADDSGLPNDRFFAVRPEGSVSTLKIQRTERGDSAVYLCASSLEGGSGANVLTFGAGSRLTVL.